This T cell receptor beta chain was obtained from a study of beta chain features in type 1 diabetes. Findings and caveats of the study: Patients with type 1 diabetes showed fewer VDJ junction insertions and more deletions. The question left open here concerned HLA type influencing TCRB rearrangement.

Concerning this clone: Antigen: not known. A junction end diverges from the germline sequence, so it may reflect a read error.

The CDR3 length is 12 residues. Germline V gives CDR1 MDHEN, CDR2 SYDVKM. Every donor had blood drawn once into heparin, approximately 0.11 L on average. Stem cell-like memory, regulatory, central memory and naive CD4+ cells were sorted via CD45RO/CCR7/CD25/CD127/CD95/CD27. Every bit of the isolated RNA underwent reverse transcription, so sequencing read expressed TCRB transcripts. Method: immunoSEQ multiplex PCR; TCRdb's copy keeps in-frame clones and lacks some. The sample lists some 270,000 clones, 13% to 15% occurring once. The chain has TRBV28 and TRBJ2-1; 8 nucleotides align to TRBD2. This receptor was taken from a woman aged 40 to 50 in good health. The sequenced sample was naive CD4+ T cells from blood. This CDR3 is CAGASGGHEQFF. CDR3 coding DNA: TGCGCGGGGGCGAGCGGGGGCCATGAGCAGTTCTTC. The whole variable domain, filled in from reference TRBV28 and TRBJ2-1, reads DVKVTQSSRYLVKRTGEKVFLECVQDMDHENMFWYRQDPGLGLRLIYFSYDVKMKEKGDIPEGYSVSREKKERFSLILESASTNQTSMYLCAGASGGHEQFFGPGTRLTVL.